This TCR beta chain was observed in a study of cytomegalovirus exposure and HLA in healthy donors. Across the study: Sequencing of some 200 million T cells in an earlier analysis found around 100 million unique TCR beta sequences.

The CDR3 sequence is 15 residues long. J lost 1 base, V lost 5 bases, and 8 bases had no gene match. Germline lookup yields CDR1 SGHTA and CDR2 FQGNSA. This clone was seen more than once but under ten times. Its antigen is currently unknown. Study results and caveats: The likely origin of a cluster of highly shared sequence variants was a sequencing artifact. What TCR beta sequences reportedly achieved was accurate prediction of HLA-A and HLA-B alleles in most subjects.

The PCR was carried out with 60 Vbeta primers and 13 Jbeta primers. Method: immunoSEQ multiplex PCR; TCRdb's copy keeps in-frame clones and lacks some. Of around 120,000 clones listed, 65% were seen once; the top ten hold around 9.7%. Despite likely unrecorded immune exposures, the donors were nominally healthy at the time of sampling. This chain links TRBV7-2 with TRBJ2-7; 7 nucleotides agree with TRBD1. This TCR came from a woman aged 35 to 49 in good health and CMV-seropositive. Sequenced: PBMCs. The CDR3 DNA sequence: TGTGCCAGCAGCCACGACAGGGAAGGGTCCTACGAGCAGTACTTC. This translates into CASSHDREGSYEQYF.